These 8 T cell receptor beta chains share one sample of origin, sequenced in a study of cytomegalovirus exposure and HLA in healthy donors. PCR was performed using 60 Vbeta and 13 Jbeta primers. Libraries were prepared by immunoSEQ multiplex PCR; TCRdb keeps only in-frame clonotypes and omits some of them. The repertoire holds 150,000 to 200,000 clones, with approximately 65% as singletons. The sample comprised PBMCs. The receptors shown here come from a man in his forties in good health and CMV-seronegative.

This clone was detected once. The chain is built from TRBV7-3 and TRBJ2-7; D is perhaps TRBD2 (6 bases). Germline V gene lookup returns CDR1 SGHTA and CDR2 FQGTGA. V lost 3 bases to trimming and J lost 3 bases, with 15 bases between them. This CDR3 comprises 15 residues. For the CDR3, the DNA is TGTGCCAGCAGCTTCTCCGCCGGGAGTAACTACGAGCAGTACTTC. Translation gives CASSFSAGSNYEQYF.

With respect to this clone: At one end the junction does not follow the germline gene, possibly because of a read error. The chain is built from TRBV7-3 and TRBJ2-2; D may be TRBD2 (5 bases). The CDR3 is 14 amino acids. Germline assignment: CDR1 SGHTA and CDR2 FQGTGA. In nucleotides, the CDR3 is TGTGCCAGCAGCTTAACTAGGAACACCGGGGAGCTGCTTTTT. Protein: CASSLTRNTGELLF.

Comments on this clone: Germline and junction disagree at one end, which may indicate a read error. In nucleotides, the CDR3 is TGTGCCAGAAGCATCCGGGACAGATCCTGCAATGAGCAGTTCTTC. Translated: CARSIRDRSCNEQFF. The V gene is TRBV5-3, the J gene TRBJ2-1; 7 nucleotides align to TRBD1. TRBV5-3 is classed as an ORF, of uncertain function. CDR3 length: 15 residues.

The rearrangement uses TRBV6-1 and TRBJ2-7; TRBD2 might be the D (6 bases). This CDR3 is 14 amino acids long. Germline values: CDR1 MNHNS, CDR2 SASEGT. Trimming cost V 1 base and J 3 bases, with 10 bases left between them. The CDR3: CASSEDGGGYEQYF. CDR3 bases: TGTGCCAGCAGTGAAGACGGGGGAGGCTACGAGCAGTACTTC.

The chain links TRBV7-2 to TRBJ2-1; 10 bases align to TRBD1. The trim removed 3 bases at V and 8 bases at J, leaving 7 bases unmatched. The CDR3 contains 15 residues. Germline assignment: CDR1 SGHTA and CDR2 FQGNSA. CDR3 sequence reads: CASSFNGQGVDEQFF. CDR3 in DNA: TGTGCCAGCAGCTTCAACGGACAGGGGGTTGATGAGCAGTTCTTC.

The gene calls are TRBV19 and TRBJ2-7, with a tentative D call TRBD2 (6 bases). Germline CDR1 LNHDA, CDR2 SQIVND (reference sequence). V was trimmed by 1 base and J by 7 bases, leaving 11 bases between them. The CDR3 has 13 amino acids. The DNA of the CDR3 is TGTGCCAGTAGTATAGTGGAGGGTGGGGAGCAGTACTTC. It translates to CASSIVEGGEQYF.

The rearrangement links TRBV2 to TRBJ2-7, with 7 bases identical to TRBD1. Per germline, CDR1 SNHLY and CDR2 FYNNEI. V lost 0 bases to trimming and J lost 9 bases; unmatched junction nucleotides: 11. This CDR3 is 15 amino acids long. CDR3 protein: CASSEARDSVTRQYF. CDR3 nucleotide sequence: TGTGCCAGCAGTGAAGCTCGGGACAGCGTGACGAGGCAGTACTTC.

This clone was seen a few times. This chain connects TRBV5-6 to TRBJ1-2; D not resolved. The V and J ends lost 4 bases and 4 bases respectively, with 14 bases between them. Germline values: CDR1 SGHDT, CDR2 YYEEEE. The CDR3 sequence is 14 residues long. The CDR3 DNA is TGTGCCAGCAGCACCCTTCAGGCCCCCTATGGCTACACCTTC. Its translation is CASSTLQAPYGYTF.